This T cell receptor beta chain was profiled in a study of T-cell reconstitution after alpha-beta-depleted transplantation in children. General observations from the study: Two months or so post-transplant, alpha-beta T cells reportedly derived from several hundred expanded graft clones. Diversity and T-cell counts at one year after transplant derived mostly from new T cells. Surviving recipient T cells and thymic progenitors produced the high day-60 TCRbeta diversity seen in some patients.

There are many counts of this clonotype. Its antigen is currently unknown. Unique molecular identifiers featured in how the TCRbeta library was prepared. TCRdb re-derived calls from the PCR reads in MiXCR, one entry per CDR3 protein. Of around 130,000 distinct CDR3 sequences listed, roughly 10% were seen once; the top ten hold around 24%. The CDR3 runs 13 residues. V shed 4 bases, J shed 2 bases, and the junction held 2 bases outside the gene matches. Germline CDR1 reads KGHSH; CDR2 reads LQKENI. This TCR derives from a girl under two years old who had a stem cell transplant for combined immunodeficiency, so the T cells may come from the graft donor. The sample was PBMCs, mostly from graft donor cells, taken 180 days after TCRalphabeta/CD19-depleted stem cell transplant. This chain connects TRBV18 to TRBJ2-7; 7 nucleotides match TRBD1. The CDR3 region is CASSLTGAYEQYF. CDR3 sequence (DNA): TGTGCCAGCTCACTTACAGGGGCCTACGAGCAGTACTTC.